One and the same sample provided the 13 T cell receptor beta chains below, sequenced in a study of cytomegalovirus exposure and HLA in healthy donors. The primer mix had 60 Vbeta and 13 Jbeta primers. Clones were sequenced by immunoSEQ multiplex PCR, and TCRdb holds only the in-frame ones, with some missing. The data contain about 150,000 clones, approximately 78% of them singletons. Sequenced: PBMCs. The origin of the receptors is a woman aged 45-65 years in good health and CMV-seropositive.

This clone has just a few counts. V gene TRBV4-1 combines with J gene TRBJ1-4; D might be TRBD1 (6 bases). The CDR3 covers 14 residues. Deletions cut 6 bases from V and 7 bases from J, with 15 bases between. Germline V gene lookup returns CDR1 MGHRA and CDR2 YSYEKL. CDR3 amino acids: CASRGTRRGEKLFF. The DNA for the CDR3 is TGCGCCAGCAGAGGGACACGAAGGGGTGAAAAACTGTTTTTT.

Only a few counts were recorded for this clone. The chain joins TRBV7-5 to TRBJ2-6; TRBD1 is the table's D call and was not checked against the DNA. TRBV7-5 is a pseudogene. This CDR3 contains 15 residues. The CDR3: CAKDREMSGANVLTF. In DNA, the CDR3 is TGTGCCAAAGACAGGGAGATGTCTGGGGCCAACGTCCTGACTTTC.

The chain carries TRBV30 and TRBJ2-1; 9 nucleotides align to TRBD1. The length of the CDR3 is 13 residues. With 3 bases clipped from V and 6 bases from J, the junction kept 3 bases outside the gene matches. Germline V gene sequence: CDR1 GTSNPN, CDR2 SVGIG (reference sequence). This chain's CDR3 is CAWRTGGGNEQFF. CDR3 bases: TGTGCCTGGAGGACAGGGGGGGGCAATGAGCAGTTCTTC.

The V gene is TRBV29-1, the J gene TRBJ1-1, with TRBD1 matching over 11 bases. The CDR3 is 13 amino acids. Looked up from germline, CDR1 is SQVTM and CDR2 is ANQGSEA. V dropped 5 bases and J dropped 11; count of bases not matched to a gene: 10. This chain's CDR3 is CSVSPGQGGLAFF. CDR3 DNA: TGCAGCGTTTCGCCGGGACAGGGGGGTTTGGCTTTCTTT.

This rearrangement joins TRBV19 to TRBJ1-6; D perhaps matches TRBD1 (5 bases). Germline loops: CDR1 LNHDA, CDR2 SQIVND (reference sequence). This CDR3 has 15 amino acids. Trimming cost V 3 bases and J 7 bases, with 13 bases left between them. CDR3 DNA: TGTGCCAGTAGTATCCCCAACAGGCTGAATTCACCCCTCCACTTT. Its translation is CASSIPNRLNSPLHF.

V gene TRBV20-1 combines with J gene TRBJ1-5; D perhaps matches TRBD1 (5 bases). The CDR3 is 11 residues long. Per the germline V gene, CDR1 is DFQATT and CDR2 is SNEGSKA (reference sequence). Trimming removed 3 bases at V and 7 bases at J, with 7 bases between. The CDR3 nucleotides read TGCAGTGCTAGTCGGGGGCAGCCCCAGCATTTT. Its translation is CSASRGQPQHF.

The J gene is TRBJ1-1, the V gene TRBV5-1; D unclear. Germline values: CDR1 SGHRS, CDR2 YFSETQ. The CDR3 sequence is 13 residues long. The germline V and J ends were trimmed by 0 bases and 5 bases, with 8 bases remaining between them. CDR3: CASSLGAGTEAFF. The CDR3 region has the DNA TGCGCCAGCAGCTTGGGGGCCGGAACTGAAGCTTTCTTT.

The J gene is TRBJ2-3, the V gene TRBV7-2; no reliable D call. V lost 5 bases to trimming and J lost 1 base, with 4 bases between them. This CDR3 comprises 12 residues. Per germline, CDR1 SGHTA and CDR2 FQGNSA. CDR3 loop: CASSTRTDTQYF. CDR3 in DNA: TGTGCCAGCAGCACACGCACAGATACGCAGTATTTT.

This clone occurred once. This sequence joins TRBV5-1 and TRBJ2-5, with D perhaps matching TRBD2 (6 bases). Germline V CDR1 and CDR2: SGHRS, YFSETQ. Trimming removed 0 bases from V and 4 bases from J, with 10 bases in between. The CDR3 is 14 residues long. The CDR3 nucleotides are TGCGCCAGCAGCTTGGTGGAGGGCCTAGAGACCCAGTACTTC. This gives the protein CASSLVEGLETQYF.

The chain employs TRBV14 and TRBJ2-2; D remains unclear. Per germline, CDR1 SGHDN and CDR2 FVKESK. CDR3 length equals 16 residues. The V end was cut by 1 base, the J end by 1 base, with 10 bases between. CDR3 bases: TGTGCCAGCAGCCAAGGGCAGGTAGGGAACACCGGGGAGCTGTTTTTT. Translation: CASSQGQVGNTGELFF.

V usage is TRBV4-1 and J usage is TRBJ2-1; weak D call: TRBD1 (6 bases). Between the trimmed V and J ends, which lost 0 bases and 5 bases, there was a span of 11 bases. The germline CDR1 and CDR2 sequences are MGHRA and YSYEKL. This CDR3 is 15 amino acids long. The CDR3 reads CASSQDRGYDNEQFF. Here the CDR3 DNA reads TGCGCCAGCAGCCAAGACAGGGGTTATGACAATGAGCAGTTCTTC.

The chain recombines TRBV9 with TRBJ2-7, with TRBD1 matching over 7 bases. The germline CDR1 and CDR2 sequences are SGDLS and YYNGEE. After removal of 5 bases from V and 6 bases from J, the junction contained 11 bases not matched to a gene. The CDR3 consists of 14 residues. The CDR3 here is CASSSGGELSEQYF. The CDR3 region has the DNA TGTGCCAGCAGTTCAGGGGGAGAACTCTCCGAGCAGTACTTC.

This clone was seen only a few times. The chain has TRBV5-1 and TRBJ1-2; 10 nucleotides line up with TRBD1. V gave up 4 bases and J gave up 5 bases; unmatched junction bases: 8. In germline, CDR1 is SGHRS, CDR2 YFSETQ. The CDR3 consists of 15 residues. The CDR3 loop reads CASSGTGDVRYGYTF. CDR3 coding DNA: TGCGCCAGCAGCGGGACAGGGGATGTACGGTATGGCTACACCTTC.